This TCR beta chain was profiled in a study of metastatic and nonmetastatic thyroid tumors. This clone came up a few times. A read error may account for a junction end that differs from germline. TCRdb re-called the PCR reads via MiXCR. Of 42,000 or so clones in the sample, around 18% were seen once. This CDR3 region has 14 residues. Germline CDR1 MNHNS, CDR2 SASEGT. Treatment of any kind had been given to no patient before thyroid surgery. The V call is TRBV6-1, the J call TRBJ1-6; maybe TRBD1 (6 bases). The sample taken for sequencing was tumor tissue. The source of this sequence is a female donor with papillary thyroid cancer or a benign thyroid nodule (not recorded which). Some clones in this sample may be carry-over from other donors' samples. CDR3 DNA sequence: TGTGCCAGCAATTCCGGTTTAGGGGGTTCACCCTTCCACTTT. It codes for CASNSGLGGSPFHF.